These T cell receptor beta chains were read from a single sample in a study of blood T cell repertoires in COVID-19. Sequenced by immunoSEQ multiplex PCR; TCRdb stores in-frame clones only, minus some. The table includes 380,000 or so clones, roughly 90% detected once. Input material: PBMCs or T cells enriched from blood (not recorded which). These receptors originate from a woman in her twenties or thirties with acute COVID-19. Each CDR3 is given with its conserved first and last residue. The D gene is left open where the match is weak. Rows give clone size only sometimes, using once, few, many, or a class for an expanded clone.

j_gene | abundance | d_gene | v_gene | len | CDR3nt | CDR3aa
TRBJ2-1 | - | - | TRBV20-1 | 14 | TGCAGTGCGAGTGATGGGGGGGCAGTAGGTGAGCAGTTCTTC | CSASDGGAVGEQFF
TRBJ1-5 | - | - | TRBV27 | 15 | TGTGCCAGCAGTTTGAACGGCAGGTCCAATCAGCCCCAGCATTTT | CASSLNGRSNQPQHF
TRBJ2-4 | - | - | TRBV7-2 | 16 | TGTGCCAGCAGCTTAGCGGGGGCAGCCAGGCGGAACATTCAGTACTTC | CASSLAGAARRNIQYF
TRBJ1-6 | - | - | TRBV9 | 15 | TGTGCCAGCCATTCTTTTAGCTCCTATAATTCACCCCTCCACTTT | CASHSFSSYNSPLHF
TRBJ1-2 | - | TRBD1 | TRBV5-1 | 16 | TGCGCCAGCAGCTTGAACAGGGGTTCTTCTAACTATGGCTACACCTTC | CASSLNRGSSNYGYTF
TRBJ1-4 | - | - | TRBV21-1 | 15 | TGTGCCAGCAGCAAAGGGGGGGGAAACAATGAAAAACTGTTTTTT | CASSKGGGNNEKLFF
TRBJ2-1 | - | TRBD2 | TRBV3-1/TRBV3-2 | 13 | TGTGCCAGCAGACGGACTAGTGGGAATGAGCAGTTCTTC | CASRRTSGNEQFF
TRBJ2-1 | - | TRBD2 | TRBV7-2 | 15 | TGTGCCAGCAGCCTAGCGGGGGGTACGTACAATGAGCAGTTCTTC | CASSLAGGTYNEQFF
TRBJ2-3 | - | - | TRBV7-2 | 15 | TGTGCCAGCAGCTTAGTCGGCGGACTCACAGATACGCAGTATTTT | CASSLVGGLTDTQYF
TRBJ1-1 | - | - | TRBV11-3 | 13 | TGTGCCAGCAGCTTAGCGTCGAACACTGAAGCTTTCTTT | CASSLASNTEAFF
TRBJ1-3 | - | TRBD1 | TRBV5-1 | 16 | TGCGCCAGCTCGACCCTGACAGGGATGGCTGGAAACACCATATATTTT | CASSTLTGMAGNTIYF
TRBJ1-5 | few | - | TRBV7-8 | 15 | TGTGCCAGCAGCTTATTATCCGGCAGAGGTCAGCCCCAGCATTTT | CASSLLSGRGQPQHF
TRBJ2-1 | medium-sized | - | TRBV4-2 | 15 | TGTGCCAGCAGCCACTACGGGGGGCAGGGGAATGAGCAGTTCTTC | CASSHYGGQGNEQFF
TRBJ1-5 | once | - | TRBV20-1 | 13 | TGCAGTGCTAGTCGGACAGAGAATCAGCCCCAGCATTTT | CSASRTENQPQHF
TRBJ2-1 | - | TRBD2 | TRBV27 | 16 | TGTGCCAGCAGTTCCACCGGGACTAGGGGGACCAATGAGCAGTTCTTC | CASSSTGTRGTNEQFF
TRBJ1-4 | - | TRBD1 | TRBV19 | 13 | TGTGCCAGTAGTAAGGACAGGGTTGAGGAACTGTTTTTT | CASSKDRVEELFF
TRBJ2-3 | - | TRBD2 | TRBV4-1 | 15 | TGCGCCAGCAGCCAAAGCGGGGGGGTCACAGATACGCAGTATTTT | CASSQSGGVTDTQYF
TRBJ1-2 | - | - | TRBV27 | 15 | TGTGCCAGCGGATCATTCGGAGTAGACTTAGGCGGCTACACCTTC | CASGSFGVDLGGYTF
TRBJ1-2 | - | - | TRBV13 | 15 | TGTGCCAGCAGCTTAGGCCCACAGGCTAACTATGGCTACACCTTC | CASSLGPQANYGYTF
TRBJ1-5 | - | - | TRBV5-8 | 15 | TGTGCCAGCAAGGAACAGCCTTATAGCAATCAGCCCCAGCATTTT | CASKEQPYSNQPQHF
TRBJ2-6 | - | - | TRBV18 | 17 | TGTGCCAGCTCACCAGCGACAGGAAATACTGGGGCCAACGTCCTGACTTTC | CASSPATGNTGANVLTF
TRBJ1-3 | - | - | TRBV7-2 | 18 | TGTGCCAGCAGTCCCCGGGGGAGGGGAGATATGTCTCGAAACACCATATATTTT | CASSPRGRGDMSRNTIYF
TRBJ1-2 | once | - | TRBV3-1/TRBV3-2 | 11 | TGTGCCAGCAGCCAGAGCTATGGCTACACCTTC | CASSQSYGYTF
TRBJ1-2 | - | - | TRBV19 | 16 | TGTGCCAGTAAGGTCCCTCTCAGCGGGCCGGCGGCTCGCTACACCTTC | CASKVPLSGPAARYTF
TRBJ1-5 | - | - | TRBV2 | 15 | TGTGCCAGCAGTGAGGACAGCCAGGGCAATCAGCCCCAGCATTTT | CASSEDSQGNQPQHF
TRBJ1-6 | - | TRBD1 | TRBV5-1 | 15 | TGCGCCAGCAGGGAGGGCAGGGGGAGACTGTCACCCCTCCACTTT | CASREGRGRLSPLHF
TRBJ1-5 | few | - | TRBV7-8 | 19 | TGTGCCAGCAGCGTCGGGTTTTGGGTGGAGGGCCTGAGCAATCAGCCCCAGCATTTT | CASSVGFWVEGLSNQPQHF
TRBJ2-5 | - | - | TRBV7-8 | 15 | TGTGCCAGCAGCCCAAGGGGAGGGGGGCAAGAGACCCAGTACTTC | CASSPRGGGQETQYF
TRBJ2-3 | once | - | TRBV18 | 12 | TGTGCCAGCTCACCGGTTAGTGATACGCAGTATTTT | CASSPVSDTQYF
TRBJ2-7 | - | TRBD1 | TRBV29-1 | 12 | TGCAGCGTAGTGGACAGGGTCTACGAGCAGTACTTC | CSVVDRVYEQYF
TRBJ1-2 | - | TRBD1 | TRBV19 | 16 | TGTGCCAGTAGTATGAACCGGGACAGGGGGAACTATGGCTACACCTTC | CASSMNRDRGNYGYTF
TRBJ1-4 | - | TRBD1 | TRBV10-3 | 14 | TGTGCCATCAGCGACAGGGGTAATAATGAAAAACTGTTTTTT | CAISDRGNNEKLFF
TRBJ1-1 | once | TRBD1 | TRBV30 | 16 | TGTGCCTGGAGTTTCCTTAACCGGGACAGGGCGTCGGCAGCTTTCTTT | CAWSFLNRDRASAAFF
TRBJ1-2 | - | TRBD1 | TRBV5-1 | 15 | TGCGCCAGCAGCCTAGGACAGGGGGCTATCTATGGCTACACCTTC | CASSLGQGAIYGYTF
TRBJ1-2 | - | TRBD1 | TRBV24-1 | 13 | TGTGCCACTGAGGGGACAGGAGACTATGGCTACACCTTC | CATEGTGDYGYTF
TRBJ1-1 | - | TRBD1 | TRBV4-3 | 18 | TGCGCCAGCAGCCAAGAAACAGGGGCATTGGCTTTGAACACTGAAGCTTTCTTT | CASSQETGALALNTEAFF
TRBJ2-7 | - | TRBD2 | TRBV19 | 15 | TGTGCCAGTAGTATTACAGCGGGGGGTACAAACGAGCAGTACTTC | CASSITAGGTNEQYF
TRBJ2-7 | - | TRBD1 | TRBV3-1/TRBV3-2 | 16 | TGTGCCAGCAGCCCACAGGGGGCCCTCCAATACTACGAGCAGTACTTC | CASSPQGALQYYEQYF
TRBJ2-3 | - | - | TRBV5-1 | 16 | TGCGCCAGCAGCTTGGGGGGGCAAGGTGGCACAGATACGCAGTATTTT | CASSLGGQGGTDTQYF
TRBJ2-1 | - | TRBD2 | TRBV11-1 | 16 | TGTGCCAGCAGCTGGACTAGCGGGGGGCGAGACAATGAGCAGTTCTTC | CASSWTSGGRDNEQFF
TRBJ2-3 | - | - | TRBV5-1 | 14 | TGCGCCAGCAGCCTTGGGGGCCCAACAGATACGCAGTATTTT | CASSLGGPTDTQYF
TRBJ1-2 | - | - | TRBV7-2 | 12 | TGTGCCAGCAGCTTAGACGGCTATGGCTACACCTTC | CASSLDGYGYTF
TRBJ1-3 | once | - | TRBV6-1 | 14 | TGTGCCAGCAGTGAGCCGGGGGCTGGAAACACCATATATTTT | CASSEPGAGNTIYF
TRBJ1-1 | few | - | TRBV6-1 | 14 | TGTGCCAGCAGTGAAGAACAGATGAACACTGAAGCTTTCTTT | CASSEEQMNTEAFF
TRBJ2-3 | - | - | TRBV6-1 | 14 | TGTGCCAGCAGTGAGGGGCATAGCACAGATACGCAGTATTTT | CASSEGHSTDTQYF
TRBJ2-1 | - | - | TRBV4-1 | 16 | TGCGCCAGCAGCCAATTTGCATCCCCCCTACCCAATGAGCAGTTCTTC | CASSQFASPLPNEQFF
TRBJ2-7 | - | TRBD2 | TRBV10-3 | 14 | TGTGCCATAAATTCAGGACTAGCGGGGGTCGAGCAGTACTTC | CAINSGLAGVEQYF
TRBJ2-3 | - | TRBD2 | TRBV12-5 | 14 | TGTGCTAGTGGTGTCCGGGAGGGGGGAGATACGCAGTATTTT | CASGVREGGDTQYF
TRBJ2-1 | once | - | TRBV4-1 | 17 | TGCGCCAGCAGCCAAGAAGGAACTACCTTACCCTACAATGAGCAGTTCTTC | CASSQEGTTLPYNEQFF
TRBJ2-1 | - | TRBD2 | TRBV2 | 14 | TGTGCCAGCAGTGAATGGGGGGGTGATTCCGAGCAGTTCTTC | CASSEWGGDSEQFF
TRBJ2-3 | - | - | TRBV4-1 | 14 | TGCGCCAGCAGCCAAGATATCGGGTCAGATACGCAGTATTTT | CASSQDIGSDTQYF
TRBJ1-2 | - | TRBD1 | TRBV4-2 | 15 | TGTGCCAGCAGCCAGGGACAGGGAGAGAGCTATGGCTACACCTTC | CASSQGQGESYGYTF
TRBJ2-1 | - | - | TRBV12-5 | 14 | TGTGCTAGTGGGTCCGGGACATATTACAATGAGCAGTTCTTC | CASGSGTYYNEQFF
TRBJ2-7 | once | TRBD2 | TRBV5-6 | 16 | TGTGCCAGCAGCTTGACTAGCGGAGCCGGAACCTACGAGCAGTACTTC | CASSLTSGAGTYEQYF
TRBJ1-5 | - | - | TRBV7-6 | 14 | TGTGCCAGCAGCTTAGGTAATGGCAATCAGCCCCAGCATTTT | CASSLGNGNQPQHF